This T cell receptor beta chain came from a study of T-cell reconstitution after alpha-beta-depleted transplantation in children (dated by TCRdb to about 2016). Some background on the complete study: T-cell immune reconstitution after TCRalphabeta/CD19-depleted allogeneic hematopoietic cell transplantation in children was quantitatively tracked in the study by means of TCR repertoire profiling.

Broad study findings and their caveats: About two months after transplant, the apparently early recovery of alphabetaT-cell counts reportedly depended on just several hundred clones that had expanded rapidly and came from non-depleted graft cells. The high TCRbeta diversity at day 60 in some patients was ascribed to recipient T cells and intrathymic progenitors that had survived conditioning. Over the following months the frequencies of hyperexpanded clones went down, and after one year T-cell counts and TCRbeta diversity were mostly credited to newly produced T cells.

Relative to germline, V is missing 6 bases and J is missing 2 bases, with 7 bases of the junction outside any gene match. The germline V gene provides CDR1 SGHAT and CDR2 FQNNGV. The CDR3, from cysteine to phenylalanine, totals 14 residues. Only CDR3 DNA remains: 42 bases, in frame from the first base. Explained via the paper, the treatment or condition label denotes: allogeneic hematopoietic cell transplantation with graft depleted of TCRalphabeta T cells and CD19 B cells. Transplant recipients were children who received TCRalphabeta/CD19-depleted allogeneic hematopoietic cell grafts. The library was prepared using PCR. Sequencing used an Illumina HiSeq 2500. Molecular barcoding was employed in the preparation of TCR libraries, with unique molecular identifiers being used to normalize TCRbeta repertoire quantification. TCRdb reran the public reads through fastp at Q25 and MiXCR, keeping productive beta chains. Records with the same CDR3 protein are collapsed into one entry carrying the most frequent genes and DNA. Here the sample has about 510,000 distinct CDR3 sequences; about an eighth occur a single time. Together, the top ten hold less than 15% of the sample.

This clonotype has more than one count but fewer than ten. Its target antigen remains unknown. Base-call qualities are not available, and no considerably larger clone is one nucleotide away. The clonotype comes from a female patient aged 2-10 years who had a stem cell transplant for aplastic anemia, so the T cells may come from the graft donor. Sequenced material: PBMCs, mostly from graft donor cells, taken 180 days after TCRalphabeta/CD19-depleted stem cell transplant. Recombination joined TRBV11-2 with TRBJ2-7; TRBD1 matches 7 bases in the middle. The nucleotide sequence reads TGTGCCAGCAGTAGACAGGGAATCACCTACGAGCAGTACTTC. Translation gives CASSRQGITYEQYF.